The next 5 T cell receptor beta chains were all read from a single sample in a study of CD8 T cells in Susac syndrome. RNA, at about 0.45 to 1 ug, was reverse transcribed with random hexamers. Using its own MiXCR run on the immunoSEQ multiplex PCR reads, TCRdb lists one record per CDR3 protein. The table records approximately 190,000 distinct CDR3 sequences, roughly 94% of them present only once. Sequenced sample: CD8+ T cells from PBMCs. The receptors stem from a human donor with Susac syndrome.

The V gene is TRBV6-5, the J gene TRBJ1-2; D is unclear. CDR1 and CDR2 from the germline V gene are MNHEY and SVGAGI. Trimming pared 2 bases from V and 8 bases from J, leaving 12 bases between. CDR3 length: 13 amino acids. This CDR3 reads CASSYEGEGGYTF. The DNA of the CDR3 is TGTGCCAGCAGTTACGAGGGAGAGGGCGGCTACACCTTC.

The chain uses TRBV20-1 and TRBJ2-1; 14 bases map to TRBD2. After removal of 1 base from V and 16 bases from J, the junction contained 12 bases not matched to a gene. The CDR3 is made up of 15 amino acids. Germline values: CDR1 DFQATT, CDR2 SNEGSKA (reference sequence). The CDR3 region has the DNA TGCAGTGCTAGAGGCTCGGGACTAGCGGGAGAGGTGCCCTTCTTC. It encodes CSARGSGLAGEVPFF.

The chain combines TRBV6-6 with TRBJ2-1; TRBD2 matches 12 bases. CDR3 length: 15 amino acids. V lost 7 bases, J lost 8 bases, and 9 bases stayed unmatched. The V gene's germline CDR1 is MNHNY and CDR2 SVGAGI (reference sequence). CDR3 DNA: TGTGCCAGCACGTTACTAGCGGGAGGCCTCGATGAGCAGTTCTTC. Its translation is CASTLLAGGLDEQFF.

V gene TRBV30 combines with J gene TRBJ1-6; D is unclear. The ends were cut back, 0 bases at V and 7 bases at J, with 13 bases in the middle. The CDR3 consists of 15 residues. Germline V CDR1 and CDR2: GTSNPN, SVGIG (reference sequence). CDR3 coding DNA: TGTGCCTGGAGTGTACGCTCTCCCCTAAATTCACCCCTCCACTTT. Translation gives CAWSVRSPLNSPLHF.

The V call is TRBV5-1, the J call TRBJ1-2; possible D gene TRBD1, 5 bases. Germline V CDR1 and CDR2: SGHRS, YFSETQ. This CDR3 has 13 residues. Between the trimmed V and J ends, which lost 4 bases and 5 bases, there was a span of 12 bases. CDR3 residues: CASSADGGYGYTF. The CDR3 DNA sequence: TGCGCCAGCAGCGCGGACGGGGGATATGGCTACACCTTC.